These T cell receptor beta chains were read from a single sample in a study of human T cells and chemical hapten exposure. TCRdb called the RACE reads again in MiXCR, with one record for every CDR3 protein. In the table there are under 60,000 distinct CDR3 sequences, 11% of which are singletons. The sequencing here drew on whole blood, taken in connection with sensitization to the hapten diphenylcyclopropenone (DPC). The source is a woman aged 40 to 50 with alopecia areata. Some clones in this sample may be carry-over from other donors' samples. Each CDR3 is given with its conserved first and last residue. D genes are given only for firm matches. Clone sizes are given selectively: once, few, many, or a class where the clone is expanded.

TRBV11-2	.	TRBJ1-3	many	TGTGCCAGCAGCTTGTCGGACAGACTTTTCTCTGGAAACACCATATATTTT	CASSLSDRLFSGNTIYF
TRBV6-5	TRBD1	TRBJ1-4	.	TGTGCCAGCAGTTACTTTACAGGGGGGCCGAGTGTAAAACTGTTTTTT	CASSYFTGGPSVKLFF
TRBV29-1	.	TRBJ2-7	.	TGCAGCGCAGTAGGGAACTACGAGCAGTACTTC	CSAVGNYEQYF
TRBV19	.	TRBJ2-7	few	TGTGCCAGTAGTAGAGCTGCCAACTACGAGCAGTACTTC	CASSRAANYEQYF
TRBV9	.	TRBJ1-5	few	TGTGCCAGCAGCTCAACCCCGTGGGGTCAGCCCCAGCATTTT	CASSSTPWGQPQHF
TRBV6-2/TRBV6-3	TRBD2	TRBJ2-7	few	TGTGCCAGCAGTCCCGGGAGGAACGAGCAGTACTTC	CASSPGRNEQYF
TRBV2	.	TRBJ2-7	few	TGTGCCAGCAGTGAAGCACAGTCCTACGAGCAGTACTTC	CASSEAQSYEQYF
TRBV11-2	.	TRBJ2-3	.	TGTGCCAGCACCACACCGGCCAGGTCGGGTACAGATACGCAGTATTTT	CASTTPARSGTDTQYF
TRBV14	TRBD2	TRBJ2-7	medium-sized	TGTGCCAGCAGCCAAGGAGCGGGGGTGAGTTCCTACGAGCAGTACTTC	CASSQGAGVSSYEQYF
TRBV11-2	TRBD1	TRBJ2-1	many	TGTGCCAGCAGCTTAGGAGGGGGACAGGGCAATGAGCAGTTCTTC	CASSLGGGQGNEQFF
TRBV5-1	.	TRBJ1-2	many	TGCGCCAGCAGCTTGAGCTCCACCAACTATGGCTACACCTTC	CASSLSSTNYGYTF
TRBV5-6	TRBD2	TRBJ2-1	few	TGTGCCAGCAGCGCGCCCCTAGCGGAGTACTACAATGAGCAGTTCTTC	CASSAPLAEYYNEQFF
TRBV27	.	TRBJ2-3	.	TGTGCCAGCAGACACTACAGGGCAAACCCAGACTATACGCAGTATTTT	CASRHYRANPDYTQYF
TRBV2	TRBD1	TRBJ2-2	.	TGTGCCAGCCGGGGGACAGGGGGGACCGGGGAGCTGTTTTTT	CASRGTGGTGELFF
TRBV29-1	.	TRBJ2-2	.	TGCAGCGTCATGGGACAAACCGGGGAGCTGTTTTTT	CSVMGQTGELFF
TRBV7-2	.	TRBJ2-1	few	TGTGCCAGCAGCACTCTCATGAGCTCCTACAATGAGCAGTTCTTC	CASSTLMSSYNEQFF